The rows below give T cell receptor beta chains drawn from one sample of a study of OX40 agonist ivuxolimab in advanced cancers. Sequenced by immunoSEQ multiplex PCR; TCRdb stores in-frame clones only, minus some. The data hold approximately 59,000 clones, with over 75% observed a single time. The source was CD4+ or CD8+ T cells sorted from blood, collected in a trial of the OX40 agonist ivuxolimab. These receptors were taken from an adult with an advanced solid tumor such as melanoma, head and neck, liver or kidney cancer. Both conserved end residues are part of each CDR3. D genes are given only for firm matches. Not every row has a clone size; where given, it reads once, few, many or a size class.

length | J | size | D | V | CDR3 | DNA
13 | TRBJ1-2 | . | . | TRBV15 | CATSQGRTYGYTF | TGTGCCACCAGCCAGGGACGGACCTATGGCTACACCTTC
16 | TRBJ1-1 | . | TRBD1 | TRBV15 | CATSTRDSKMNTEAFF | TGTGCCACCAGCACGCGGGACAGTAAAATGAACACTGAAGCTTTCTTT
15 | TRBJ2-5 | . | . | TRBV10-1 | CASSESGGSGETQYF | TGCGCCAGCAGTGAGTCGGGCGGGTCCGGTGAGACCCAGTACTTC
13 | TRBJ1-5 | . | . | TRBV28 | CASSPLRNQPQHF | TGTGCCAGCAGCCCCCTTAGAAATCAGCCCCAGCATTTT
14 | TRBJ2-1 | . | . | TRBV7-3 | CASSFSGNSNEQFF | TGTGCCAGCAGCTTTTCAGGGAACTCCAATGAGCAGTTCTTC
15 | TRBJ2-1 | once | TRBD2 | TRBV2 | CASTELAGNYNEQFF | TGTGCCAGCACTGAACTAGCGGGGAACTACAATGAGCAGTTCTTC
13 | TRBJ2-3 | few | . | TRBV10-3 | CAISEGGPDTQYF | TGTGCCATCAGTGAGGGGGGCCCAGATACGCAGTATTTT
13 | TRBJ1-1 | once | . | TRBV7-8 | CASSLQGWTEAFF | TGTGCCAGCAGCTTACAGGGATGGACTGAAGCTTTCTTT
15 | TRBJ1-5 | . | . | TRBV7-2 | CASSLDFRIYQPQHF | TGTGCCAGCAGCTTAGATTTCAGGATCTATCAGCCCCAGCATTTT
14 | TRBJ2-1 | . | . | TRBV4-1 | CASSQLGWVNEQFF | TGCGCCAGCAGCCAATTAGGGTGGGTCAATGAGCAGTTCTTC
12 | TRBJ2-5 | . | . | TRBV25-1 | CASSSTGGTQYF | TGTGCCAGCAGCTCGACAGGCGGGACCCAGTACTTC
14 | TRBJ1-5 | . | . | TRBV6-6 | CASSQSDSNQPQHF | TGTGCCAGCAGTCAATCAGATAGCAATCAGCCCCAGCATTTT
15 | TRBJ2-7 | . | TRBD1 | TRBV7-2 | CASSAGQGRSYEQYF | TGTGCCAGCAGCGCCGGACAGGGAAGGTCCTACGAGCAGTACTTC
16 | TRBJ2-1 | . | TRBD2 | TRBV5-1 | CASSLLLAGGGNEQFF | TGCGCCAGCAGCCTCTTACTAGCGGGAGGAGGAAATGAGCAGTTCTTC
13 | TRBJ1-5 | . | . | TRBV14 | CASSRDRNQPQHF | TGTGCCAGCAGCAGGGACCGTAATCAGCCCCAGCATTTT
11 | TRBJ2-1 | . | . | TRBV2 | CASSRSEEQFF | TGTGCCAGCAGTAGGTCAGAGGAGCAGTTCTTC
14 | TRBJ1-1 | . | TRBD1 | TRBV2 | CASSEEGASTEAFF | TGTGCCAGCAGTGAGGAGGGGGCGAGCACTGAAGCTTTCTTT
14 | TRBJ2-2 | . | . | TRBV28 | CASSLYSRPGELFF | TGTGCCAGCAGTTTATACTCCCGGCCCGGGGAGCTGTTTTTT
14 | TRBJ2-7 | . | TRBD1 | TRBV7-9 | CASSRTGGTYEQYF | TGTGCCAGCAGCAGGACAGGGGGCACCTACGAGCAGTACTTC
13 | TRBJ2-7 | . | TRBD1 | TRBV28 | CASSFQDRNEQYF | TGTGCCAGCAGTTTCCAGGACAGGAACGAGCAGTACTTC
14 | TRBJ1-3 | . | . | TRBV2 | CASSETYSGNTIYF | TGTGCCAGCAGTGAAACATACTCTGGAAACACCATATATTTT
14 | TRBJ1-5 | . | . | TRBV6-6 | CASRGDYSNQPQHF | TGTGCCAGCAGGGGGGACTATAGCAATCAGCCCCAGCATTTT
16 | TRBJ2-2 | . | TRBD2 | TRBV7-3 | CASSPTGLAASGELFF | TGTGCCAGCAGCCCGACGGGACTAGCTGCATCAGGGGAGCTGTTTTTT
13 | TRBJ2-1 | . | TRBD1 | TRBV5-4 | CASSWGTGSEQFF | TGTGCCAGCAGCTGGGGGACAGGGTCTGAGCAGTTCTTC
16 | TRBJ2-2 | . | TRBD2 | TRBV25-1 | CASSAGTSSNTGELFF | TGTGCCAGCAGTGCAGGGACTAGCTCAAACACCGGGGAGCTGTTTTTT
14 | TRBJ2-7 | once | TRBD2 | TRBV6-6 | CASSQTSGKYEQYF | TGTGCCAGCAGCCAGACTAGCGGTAAGTACGAGCAGTACTTC
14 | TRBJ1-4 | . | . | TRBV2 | CASSEGPGREKLFF | TGTGCCAGCAGCGAGGGTCCGGGAAGGGAAAAACTGTTTTTT
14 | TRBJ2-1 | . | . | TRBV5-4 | CASSRPGPDNEQFF | TGTGCCAGCAGCCGCCCCGGGCCCGACAATGAGCAGTTCTTC
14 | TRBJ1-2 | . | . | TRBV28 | CASSLFNRGYGYTF | TGTGCCAGCAGTTTGTTCAATCGAGGGTATGGCTACACCTTC
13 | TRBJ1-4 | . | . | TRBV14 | CASSQDLRGKLFF | TGTGCCAGCAGCCAAGATCTCCGGGGAAAACTGTTTTTT
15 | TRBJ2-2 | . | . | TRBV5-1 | CASSFSATDTGELFF | TGCGCCAGCAGCTTTAGTGCTACGGACACCGGGGAGCTGTTTTTT
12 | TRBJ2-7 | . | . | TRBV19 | CASSQLGDEQYF | TGTGCCAGTAGCCAGCTTGGGGACGAGCAGTACTTC
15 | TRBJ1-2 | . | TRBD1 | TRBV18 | CASSPPGQGTYGYTF | TGTGCCAGCTCACCACCGGGACAGGGGACCTATGGCTACACCTTC
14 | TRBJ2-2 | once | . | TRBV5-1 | CASSPDGNTGELFF | TGCGCCAGCAGCCCAGACGGAAACACCGGGGAGCTGTTTTTT
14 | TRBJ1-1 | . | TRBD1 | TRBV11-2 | CASSHPGGRTEAFF | TGTGCCAGCAGCCACCCAGGGGGGCGCACTGAAGCTTTCTTT
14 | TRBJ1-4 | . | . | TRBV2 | CASSLGPLGEKLFF | TGTGCCAGCAGCCTAGGGCCCCTAGGTGAAAAACTGTTTTTT
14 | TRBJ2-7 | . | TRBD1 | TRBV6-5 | CASSFSDRGHEQYF | TGTGCCAGCAGTTTCTCGGACAGGGGGCACGAGCAGTACTTC
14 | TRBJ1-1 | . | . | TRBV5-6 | CASSLASMNTEAFF | TGTGCCAGCAGCTTGGCCTCTATGAACACTGAAGCTTTCTTT
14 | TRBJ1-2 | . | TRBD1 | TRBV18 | CASSPTGGNYGYTF | TGTGCCAGCTCGCCGACAGGGGGGAACTATGGCTACACCTTC
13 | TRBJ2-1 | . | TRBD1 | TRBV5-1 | CASSTYRGDEQFF | TGCGCCAGCAGCACTTACAGGGGCGATGAGCAGTTCTTC
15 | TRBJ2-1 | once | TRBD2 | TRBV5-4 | CASSRSGSSYNEQFF | TGTGCCAGCAGCCGAAGCGGGAGTTCCTACAATGAGCAGTTCTTC
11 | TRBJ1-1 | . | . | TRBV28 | CASSPSTEAFF | TGTGCCAGCAGCCCTAGCACTGAAGCTTTCTTT
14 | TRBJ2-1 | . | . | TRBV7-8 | CASSLGPGNNEQFF | TGTGCCAGCAGCCTAGGGCCTGGAAACAATGAGCAGTTCTTC
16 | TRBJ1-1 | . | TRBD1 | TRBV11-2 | CASNKGPGQGETEAFF | TGTGCCAGCAACAAAGGGCCGGGACAGGGCGAAACTGAAGCTTTCTTT
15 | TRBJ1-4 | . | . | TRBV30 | CAWSPDMRLIEKLFF | TGTGCCTGGAGCCCCGACATGCGGCTTATTGAAAAACTGTTTTTT
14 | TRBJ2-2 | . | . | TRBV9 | CASSRGLNTGELFF | TGTGCAAGCTCGCGCGGCCTGAACACCGGGGAGCTGTTTTTT
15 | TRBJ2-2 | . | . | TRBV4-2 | CASSFKRGDTGELFF | TGTGCCAGCAGTTTCAAAAGGGGAGACACCGGGGAGCTGTTTTTT
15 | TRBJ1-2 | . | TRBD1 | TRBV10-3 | CAIRTGTGDLGGYTF | TGTGCCATCAGAACCGGGACAGGGGATCTTGGCGGCTACACCTTC
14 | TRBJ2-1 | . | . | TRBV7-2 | CASSSDSSYNEQFF | TGTGCCAGCAGTTCGGACAGCTCCTACAATGAGCAGTTCTTC
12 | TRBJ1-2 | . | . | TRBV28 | CASSGTNYGYTF | TGTGCCAGCAGTGGGACCAACTATGGCTACACCTTC
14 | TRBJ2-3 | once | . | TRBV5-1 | CASSLAQSTDTQYF | TGCGCCAGCAGCTTGGCCCAGAGCACAGATACGCAGTATTTT
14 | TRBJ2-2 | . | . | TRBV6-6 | CASSYEENTGELFF | TGTGCCAGCAGTTACGAGGAAAACACCGGGGAGCTGTTTTTT
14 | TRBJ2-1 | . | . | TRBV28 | CASSLTGSYNEQFF | TGTGCCAGCAGTTTAACGGGGAGCTACAATGAGCAGTTCTTC
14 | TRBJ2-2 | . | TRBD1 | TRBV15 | CATSGTGFGGELFF | TGTGCCACCAGCGGGACAGGGTTCGGCGGGGAGCTGTTTTTT
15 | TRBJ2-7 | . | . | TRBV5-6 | CASSQTGLRNYEQYF | TGTGCCAGCAGTCAGACAGGTCTTAGGAACTACGAGCAGTACTTC
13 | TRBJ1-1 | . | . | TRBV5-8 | CASSPGGHTEAFF | TGTGCCAGCAGCCCGGGGGGGCACACTGAAGCTTTCTTT
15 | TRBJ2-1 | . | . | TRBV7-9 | CASSLASGPYNEQFF | TGTGCCAGCAGCTTAGCCAGCGGGCCCTACAATGAGCAGTTCTTC
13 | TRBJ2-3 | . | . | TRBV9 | CASSPTSTDTQYF | TGTGCCAGCAGCCCTACTAGCACAGATACGCAGTATTTT
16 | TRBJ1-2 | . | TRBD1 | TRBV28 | CASSRHQGGSSYGYTF | TGTGCCAGCAGTCGCCACCAGGGGGGTAGTAGCTATGGCTACACCTTC
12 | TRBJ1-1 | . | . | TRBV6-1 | CASLQGGTEAFF | TGTGCCAGCCTCCAGGGCGGCACTGAAGCTTTCTTT